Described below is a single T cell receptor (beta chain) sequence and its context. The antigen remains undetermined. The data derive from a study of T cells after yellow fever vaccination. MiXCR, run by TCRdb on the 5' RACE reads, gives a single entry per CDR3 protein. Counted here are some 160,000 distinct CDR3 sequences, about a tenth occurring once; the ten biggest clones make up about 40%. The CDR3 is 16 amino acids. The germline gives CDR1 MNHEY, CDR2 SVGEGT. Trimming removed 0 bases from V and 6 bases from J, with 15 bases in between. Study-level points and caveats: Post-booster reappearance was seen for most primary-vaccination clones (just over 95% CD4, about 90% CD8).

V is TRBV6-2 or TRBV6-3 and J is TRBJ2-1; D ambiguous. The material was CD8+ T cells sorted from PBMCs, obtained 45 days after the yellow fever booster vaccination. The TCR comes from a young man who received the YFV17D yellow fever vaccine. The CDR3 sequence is CASSYSLELASNEQFF. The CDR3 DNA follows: TGTGCCAGCAGTTACTCGTTGGAGCTCGCGTCCAATGAGCAGTTCTTC.